The following is a T cell receptor (beta chain) sequence with its context. Generated by immunoSEQ multiplex PCR, the TCRdb table keeps only in-frame clones and is missing some. The table has around 270,000 clones, approximately 83% seen once; the top ten hold about a sixth. The data belong to a study of blood T cell repertoires in COVID-19. The sequenced sample consisted of peripheral blood. The clonotype originates from a person aged 65 to 85 with COVID-19, enrolled during active disease.

This CDR3 reads CASSSGASETQYF. DNA of the CDR3: TGTGCCAGCAGCTCAGGGGCGTCGGAGACCCAGTACTTC. The rearrangement joins TRBV7-9 to TRBJ2-5, with D possibly matching TRBD1 (6 bases). The CDR3 runs 13 residues. The germline V gene encodes CDR1 SEHNR and CDR2 FQNEAQ (reference sequence). Trimming removed 4 bases from V and 5 bases from J, with 11 bases in between.